Below, 8 T cell receptor beta chains from the same sample are listed, as sequenced in a study of T cells in Graves' hyperthyroidism and ophthalmopathy. Amplification targeted TCR beta CDR3 regions from RNA transcripts. An initial round of RT-PCR targeting the TCR CDR3 relied on the HTBI primer set. A single record per CDR3 protein comes from TCRdb applying MiXCR to the multiplex PCR reads. The repertoire holds hundreds of thousands of distinct CDR3 sequences, with about 16% as singletons. The material sequenced was blood. The receptors here all came from a woman aged 40 to 50 with Graves' ophthalmopathy.

The chain couples TRBV2 to TRBJ1-4; 8 nucleotides align to TRBD1. Germline V gene lookup returns CDR1 SNHLY and CDR2 FYNNEI. V was clipped by 2 bases and J by 8 bases; unmatched bases: 4. The CDR3 runs 14 residues. CDR3 amino acids: CASSEQGAGEKLFF. CDR3 DNA sequence: TGTGCCAGCAGTGAACAGGGGGCGGGAGAAAAACTGTTTTTT.

The chain is built from TRBV5-5 and TRBJ1-4; weak D call: TRBD1 (5 bases). Germline values: CDR1 SGHKS, CDR2 YYEKEE (reference sequence). V lost 4 bases and J lost 8, with 18 bases in between. The CDR3 contains 15 residues. Here the CDR3 reads CASSQSTVFYEKLFF. The DNA for the CDR3 is TGTGCCAGCAGCCAATCGACAGTCTTCTACGAAAAACTGTTTTTT.

This clonotype was seen a handful of times. This chain uses TRBV29-1 with TRBJ2-2, with TRBD2 identical over 10 bases. The CDR3 has 14 residues. Germline V gene lookup returns CDR1 SQVTM and CDR2 ANQGSEA. The J segment lost 7 bases and the V segment lost 4 bases, leaving 6 bases of the junction unmatched. The CDR3 region has the DNA TGCAGCGTTGCAGCGGGAGGGCCGGGCGGGGAGCTGTTTTTT. Its protein product is CSVAAGGPGGELFF.

This clonotype has a count of ten or more. This chain joins TRBV5-1 and TRBJ2-7, with 14 positions matching TRBD2. The CDR3 covers 16 residues. V lost 4 bases, J lost 5 bases, and 8 bases stayed unmatched. Germline CDR1 reads SGHRS; CDR2 reads YFSETQ. Written as DNA, the CDR3 is TGCGCCAGCAGCACGGGGACTAGCGGGAGTACGAACGAGCAGTACTTC. It encodes CASSTGTSGSTNEQYF.

This clonotype was detected many times. The chain joins TRBV30 to TRBJ2-1, with D hard to call. The ends were cut back, 2 bases at V and 10 bases at J, with 6 bases in the middle. CDR3 length: 10 residues. The germline CDR1 and CDR2 sequences are GTSNPN and SVGIG (reference sequence). The CDR3 loop is CAWSSREQFF. CDR3 bases: TGTGCCTGGAGTTCACGCGAGCAGTTCTTC.

This rearrangement joins TRBV28 to TRBJ2-2; D could derive from TRBD1 or TRBD2 (5 bases each). Deletions cut 5 bases from V and 6 bases from J, with 19 bases between. Germline lookup yields CDR1 MDHEN and CDR2 SYDVKM. CDR3 length: 16 residues. The CDR3 reads CASSGPLGVAAGELFF. CDR3 nucleotide sequence: TGTGCCAGCAGTGGCCCCTTGGGGGTCGCAGCCGGGGAGCTGTTTTTT.

This clonotype was counted ten times or more. The chain joins TRBV5-1 to TRBJ2-1; 9 positions agree with TRBD2. The germline CDR1 and CDR2 sequences are SGHRS and YFSETQ. CDR3 length: 16 residues. Germline trimming cut 0 bases from V and 5 bases from J; bases unmatched to any gene: 6. CDR3 amino acids: CASSLAASGVNNEQFF. The CDR3 DNA reads TGCGCCAGCAGCTTGGCCGCTAGCGGGGTAAACAATGAGCAGTTCTTC. The full variable domain, in which reference TRBV5-1 and TRBJ2-1 provide the parts outside the CDR3, is KAGVTQTPRYLIKTRGQQVTLSCSPISGHRSVSWYQQTPGQGLQFLFEYFSETQRNKGNFPGRFSGRQFSNSRSEMNVSTLELGDSALYLCASSLAASGVNNEQFFGPGTRLTVL.

This chain joins TRBV28 and TRBJ2-3, with 9 bases aligning to TRBD2. The CDR3 has 14 residues. V lost 6 bases, J lost 4 bases, and 5 bases stayed unmatched. The V gene's germline CDR1 is MDHEN and CDR2 SYDVKM. CDR3: CASRAGGAADTQYF. Written as DNA, the CDR3 is TGTGCCAGCAGAGCGGGAGGTGCGGCAGATACGCAGTATTTT.